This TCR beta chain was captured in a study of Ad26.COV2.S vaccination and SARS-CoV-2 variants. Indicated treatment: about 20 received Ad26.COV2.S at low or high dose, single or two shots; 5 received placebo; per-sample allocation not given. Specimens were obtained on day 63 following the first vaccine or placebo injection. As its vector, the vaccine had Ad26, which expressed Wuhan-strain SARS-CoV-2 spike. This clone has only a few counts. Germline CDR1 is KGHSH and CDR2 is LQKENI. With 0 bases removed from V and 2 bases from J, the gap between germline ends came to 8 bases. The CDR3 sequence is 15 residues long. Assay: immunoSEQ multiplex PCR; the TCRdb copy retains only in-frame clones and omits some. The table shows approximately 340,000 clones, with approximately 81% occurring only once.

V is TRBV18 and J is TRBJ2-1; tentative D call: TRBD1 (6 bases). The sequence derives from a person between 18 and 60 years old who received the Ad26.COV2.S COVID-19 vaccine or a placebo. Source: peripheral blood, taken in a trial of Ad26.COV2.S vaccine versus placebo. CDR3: CASSPPQGPYNEQFF. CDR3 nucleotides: TGTGCCAGCTCACCACCGCAGGGGCCCTACAATGAGCAGTTCTTC.